The sequence of this T cell receptor beta chain was determined in a study of long-term antiretroviral therapy in people with HIV. Study as a whole: The earliest samples came from an era when ART typically awaited falling CD4 counts.

Running of the v3.0 immunoSEQ assay took place at survey level. Clones were read by immunoSEQ multiplex PCR, and TCRdb kept only the in-frame ones, dropping some. The sample shows some 31,000 clones, roughly 96% of them seen only once. The starting material was unsorted PBMCs, obtained 5.3 years after starting antiretroviral therapy. This receptor was obtained from a man in his thirties or forties with HIV.

The CDR3 coding sequence is TGCGCCAGCAGCTTCCTCCGGGACTTCTCCGGGGAGCTGTTTTTT. Its protein is CASSFLRDFSGELFF. The chain has TRBV5-1 and TRBJ2-2, with D perhaps TRBD2 (6 bases). The length of the CDR3 is 15 residues. The V gene's germline CDR1 is SGHRS and CDR2 YFSETQ. The V end was cut by 2 bases, the J end by 6 bases, with 14 bases between.